This T cell receptor beta chain was sequenced in a study of T cells in Graves' hyperthyroidism and ophthalmopathy. This CDR3 comprises 12 residues. Germline V gene sequence: CDR1 DFQATT, CDR2 SNEGSKA (reference sequence). The V segment lost 5 bases and the J segment 6 bases; nucleotides outside the gene matches: 3. This clonotype occurred many times. Template material for amplifying TCR beta CDR3 regions consisted of RNA transcripts. HTBI primers drove first-round RT-PCR of the TCR CDR3. A single record per CDR3 protein comes from TCRdb applying MiXCR to the multiplex PCR reads. Among 95,000 to 100,000 distinct CDR3 sequences listed, around 50% were seen once.

This sequence was found in a woman aged 40 to 50 with Graves' hyperthyroidism. V is TRBV20-1 and J is TRBJ2-7; 11 bases match TRBD1. The specimen was blood. The CDR3 spells CSAGTGGPEQYF. The CDR3 nucleotides are TGCAGTGCTGGGACAGGGGGTCCCGAGCAGTACTTC.